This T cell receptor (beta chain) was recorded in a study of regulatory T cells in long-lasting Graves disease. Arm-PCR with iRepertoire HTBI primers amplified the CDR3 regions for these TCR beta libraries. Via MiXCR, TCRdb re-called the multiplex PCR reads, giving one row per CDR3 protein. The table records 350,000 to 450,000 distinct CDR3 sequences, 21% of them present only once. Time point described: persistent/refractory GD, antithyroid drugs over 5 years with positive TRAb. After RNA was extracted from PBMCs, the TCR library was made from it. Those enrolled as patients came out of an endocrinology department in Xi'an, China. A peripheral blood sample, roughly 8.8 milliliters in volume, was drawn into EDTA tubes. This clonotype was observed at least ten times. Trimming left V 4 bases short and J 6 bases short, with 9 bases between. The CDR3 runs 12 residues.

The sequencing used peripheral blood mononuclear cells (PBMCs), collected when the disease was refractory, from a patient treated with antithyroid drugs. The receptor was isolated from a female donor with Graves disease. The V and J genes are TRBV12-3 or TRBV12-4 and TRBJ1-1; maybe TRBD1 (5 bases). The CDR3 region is CASSSRGAEAFF. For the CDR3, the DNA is TGTGCCAGCAGTTCCCGGGGCGCTGAAGCTTTCTTT.